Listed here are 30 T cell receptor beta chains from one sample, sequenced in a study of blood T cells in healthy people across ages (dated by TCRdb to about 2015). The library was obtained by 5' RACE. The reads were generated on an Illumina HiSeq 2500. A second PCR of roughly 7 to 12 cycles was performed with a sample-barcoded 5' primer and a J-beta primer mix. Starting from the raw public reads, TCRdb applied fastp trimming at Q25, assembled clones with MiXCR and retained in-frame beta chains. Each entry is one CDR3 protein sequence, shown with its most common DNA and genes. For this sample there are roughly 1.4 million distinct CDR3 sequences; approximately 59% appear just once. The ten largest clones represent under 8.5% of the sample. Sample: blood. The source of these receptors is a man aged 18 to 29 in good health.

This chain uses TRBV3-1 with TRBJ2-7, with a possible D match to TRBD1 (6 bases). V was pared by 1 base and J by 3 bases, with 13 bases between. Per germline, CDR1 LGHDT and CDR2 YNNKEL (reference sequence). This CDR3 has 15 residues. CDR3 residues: CASSQGTESIYEQYF. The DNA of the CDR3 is TGTGCCAGCAGCCAAGGGACAGAATCAATCTACGAGCAGTACTTC.

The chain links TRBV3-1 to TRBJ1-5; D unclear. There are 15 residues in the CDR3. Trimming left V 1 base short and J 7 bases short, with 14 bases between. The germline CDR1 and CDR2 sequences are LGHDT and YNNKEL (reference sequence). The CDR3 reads CASSQGPGSEQPQHF. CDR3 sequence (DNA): TGTGCCAGCAGCCAAGGGCCCGGGTCAGAACAGCCCCAGCATTTT.

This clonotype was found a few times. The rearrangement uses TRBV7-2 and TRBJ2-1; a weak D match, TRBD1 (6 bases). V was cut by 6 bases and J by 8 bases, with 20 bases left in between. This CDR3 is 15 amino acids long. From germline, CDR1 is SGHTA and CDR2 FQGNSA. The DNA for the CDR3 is TGTGCCAGCAGTCACCGGGACACAGATAGCTATGAGCAGTTCTTC. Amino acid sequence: CASSHRDTDSYEQFF.

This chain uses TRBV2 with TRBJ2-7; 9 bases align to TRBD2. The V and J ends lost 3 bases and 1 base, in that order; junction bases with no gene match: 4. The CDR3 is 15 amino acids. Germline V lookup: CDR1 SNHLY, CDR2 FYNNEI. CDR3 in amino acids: CASSDPLAGSYEQYF. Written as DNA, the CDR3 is TGTGCCAGCAGTGACCCCCTAGCGGGATCCTACGAGCAGTACTTC.

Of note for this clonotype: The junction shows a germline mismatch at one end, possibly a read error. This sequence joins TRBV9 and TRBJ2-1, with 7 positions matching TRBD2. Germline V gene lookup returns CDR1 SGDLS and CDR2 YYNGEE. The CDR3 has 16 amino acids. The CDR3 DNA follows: TGTGCCAGCAGACGTACGCCACTAGCGCCGCACAATAAGCAGTTCTTC. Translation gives CASRRTPLAPHNKQFF.

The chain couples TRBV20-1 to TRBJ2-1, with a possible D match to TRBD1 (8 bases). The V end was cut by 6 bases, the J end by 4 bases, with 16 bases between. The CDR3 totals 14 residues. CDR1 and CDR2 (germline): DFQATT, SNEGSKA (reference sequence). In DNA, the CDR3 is TGCAGTGCGGGAGGGACAGGCTTATACAATGAGCAGTTCTTC. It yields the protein CSAGGTGLYNEQFF.

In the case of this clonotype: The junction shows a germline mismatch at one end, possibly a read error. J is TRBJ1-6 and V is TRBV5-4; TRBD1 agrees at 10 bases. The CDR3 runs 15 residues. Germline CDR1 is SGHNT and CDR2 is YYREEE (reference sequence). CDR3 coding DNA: TGTGCCAGCAGCAAACGGACAGGGGGTAATCCACCCCTCCACTTT. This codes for CASSKRTGGNPPLHF.

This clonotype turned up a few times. The CDR3 sequence: CASSLAATEKLFF. The CDR3 DNA sequence: TGTGCCAGCAGTTTAGCGGCGACCGAAAAACTGTTTTTT. The chain couples TRBV27 to TRBJ1-4; no definite D call. V gave up 2 bases and J gave up 8 bases, with 9 bases separating them. In germline, CDR1 is MNHEY, CDR2 SMNVEV (reference sequence). This CDR3 comprises 13 residues.

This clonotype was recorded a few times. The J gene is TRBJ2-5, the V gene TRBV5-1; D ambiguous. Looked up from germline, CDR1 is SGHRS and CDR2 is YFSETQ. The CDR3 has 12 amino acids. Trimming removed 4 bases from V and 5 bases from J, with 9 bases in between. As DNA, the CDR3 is TGCGCCAGCAGCCCTGAGTCGGAGACCCAGTACTTC. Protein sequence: CASSPESETQYF.

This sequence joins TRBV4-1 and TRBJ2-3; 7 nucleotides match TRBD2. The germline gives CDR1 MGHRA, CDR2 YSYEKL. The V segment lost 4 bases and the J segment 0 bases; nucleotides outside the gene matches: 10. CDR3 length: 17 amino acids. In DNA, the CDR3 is TGCGCCAGCAGCCGAGAGGAACTAGCGACTAGCACAGATACGCAGTATTTT. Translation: CASSREELATSTDTQYF.

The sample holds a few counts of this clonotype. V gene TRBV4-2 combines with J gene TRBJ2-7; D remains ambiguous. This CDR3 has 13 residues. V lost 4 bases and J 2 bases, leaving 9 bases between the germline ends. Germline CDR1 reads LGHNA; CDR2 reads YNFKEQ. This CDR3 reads CASSPTLTYEQYF. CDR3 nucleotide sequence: TGTGCCAGCAGCCCGACTCTTACCTACGAGCAGTACTTC.

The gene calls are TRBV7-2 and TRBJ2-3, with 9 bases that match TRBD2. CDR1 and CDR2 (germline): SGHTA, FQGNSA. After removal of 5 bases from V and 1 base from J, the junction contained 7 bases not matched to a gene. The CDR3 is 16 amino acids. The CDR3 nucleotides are TGTGCCAGCAGCCCGGGACTAGCCACTGGCACAGATACGCAGTATTTT. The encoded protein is CASSPGLATGTDTQYF.

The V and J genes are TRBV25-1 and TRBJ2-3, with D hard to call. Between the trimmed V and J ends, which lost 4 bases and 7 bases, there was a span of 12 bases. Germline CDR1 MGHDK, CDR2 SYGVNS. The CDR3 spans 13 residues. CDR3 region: CASSVAETNTQYF. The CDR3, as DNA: TGTGCCAGCAGTGTCGCCGAGACGAATACGCAGTATTTT.

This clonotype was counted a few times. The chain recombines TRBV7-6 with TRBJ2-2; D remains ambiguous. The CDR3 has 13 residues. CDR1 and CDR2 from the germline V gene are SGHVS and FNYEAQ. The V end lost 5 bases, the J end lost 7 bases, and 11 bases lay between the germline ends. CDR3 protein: CASSHPRVGELFF. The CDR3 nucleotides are TGTGCCAGCAGCCACCCCCGAGTCGGGGAGCTGTTTTTT.

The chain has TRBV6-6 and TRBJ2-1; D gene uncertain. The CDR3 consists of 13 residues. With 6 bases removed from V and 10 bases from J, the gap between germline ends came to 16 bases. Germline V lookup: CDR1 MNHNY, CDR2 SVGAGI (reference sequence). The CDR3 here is CASRSGRWYEQFF. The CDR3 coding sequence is TGTGCCAGCAGATCCGGACGGTGGTACGAGCAGTTCTTC.

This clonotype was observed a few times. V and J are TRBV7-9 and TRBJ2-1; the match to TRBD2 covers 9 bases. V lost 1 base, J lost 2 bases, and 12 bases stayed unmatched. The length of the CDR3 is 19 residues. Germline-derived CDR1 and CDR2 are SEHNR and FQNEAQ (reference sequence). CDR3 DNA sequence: TGTGCCAGCAGCTTAGAGTTCAGCGGGAGGCCCACGACCTACAATGAGCAGTTCTTC. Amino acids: CASSLEFSGRPTTYNEQFF.

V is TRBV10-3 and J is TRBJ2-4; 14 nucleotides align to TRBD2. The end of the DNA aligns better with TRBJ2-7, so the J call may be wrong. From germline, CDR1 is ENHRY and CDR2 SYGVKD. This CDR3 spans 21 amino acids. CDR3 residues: CAISESRVRQGTSGGPYEQYF. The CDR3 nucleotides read TGTGCCATCAGTGAGTCGAGAGTTCGGCAGGGGACTAGCGGGGGTCCCTACGAGCAGTACTTC.

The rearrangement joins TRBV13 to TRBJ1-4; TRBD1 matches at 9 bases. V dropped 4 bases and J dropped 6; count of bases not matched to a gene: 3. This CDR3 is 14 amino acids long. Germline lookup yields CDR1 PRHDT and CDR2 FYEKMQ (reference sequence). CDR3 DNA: TGTGCCAGCAGCTGGGGACAGGGAGATGAAAAACTGTTTTTT. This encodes CASSWGQGDEKLFF.

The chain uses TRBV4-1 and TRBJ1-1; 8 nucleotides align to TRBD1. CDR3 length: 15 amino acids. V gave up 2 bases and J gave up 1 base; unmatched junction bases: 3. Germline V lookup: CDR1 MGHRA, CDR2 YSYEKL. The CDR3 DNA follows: TGCGCCAGCAGCCAATTTGGGACAGGGAACACTGAAGCTTTCTTT. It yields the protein CASSQFGTGNTEAFF.

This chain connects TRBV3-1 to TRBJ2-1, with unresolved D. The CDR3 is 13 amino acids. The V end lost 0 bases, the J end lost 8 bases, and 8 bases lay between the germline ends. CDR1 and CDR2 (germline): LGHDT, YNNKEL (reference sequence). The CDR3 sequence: CASSQDLLHEQFF. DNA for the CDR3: TGTGCCAGCAGCCAAGATCTTCTCCATGAGCAGTTCTTC.

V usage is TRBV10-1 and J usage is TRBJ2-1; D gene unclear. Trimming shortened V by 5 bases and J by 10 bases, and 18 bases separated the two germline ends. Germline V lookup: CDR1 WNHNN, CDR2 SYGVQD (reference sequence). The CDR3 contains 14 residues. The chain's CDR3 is CASSYALSAPEQFF. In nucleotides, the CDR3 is TGCGCCAGCAGTTACGCCCTGTCCGCCCCCGAGCAGTTCTTC.

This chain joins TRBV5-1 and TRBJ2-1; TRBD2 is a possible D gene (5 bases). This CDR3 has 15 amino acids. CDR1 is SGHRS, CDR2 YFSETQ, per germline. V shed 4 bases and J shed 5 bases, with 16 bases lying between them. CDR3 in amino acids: CASSLDLVGHNEQFF. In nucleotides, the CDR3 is TGCGCCAGCAGCCTGGACTTGGTAGGACACAATGAGCAGTTCTTC.

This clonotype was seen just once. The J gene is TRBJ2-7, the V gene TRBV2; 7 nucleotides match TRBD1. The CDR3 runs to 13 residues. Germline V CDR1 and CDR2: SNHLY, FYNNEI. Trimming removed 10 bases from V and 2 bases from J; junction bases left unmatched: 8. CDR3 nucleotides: TGTGCCACCTCACCGGGACAGACCTACGAGCAGTACTTC. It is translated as CATSPGQTYEQYF.

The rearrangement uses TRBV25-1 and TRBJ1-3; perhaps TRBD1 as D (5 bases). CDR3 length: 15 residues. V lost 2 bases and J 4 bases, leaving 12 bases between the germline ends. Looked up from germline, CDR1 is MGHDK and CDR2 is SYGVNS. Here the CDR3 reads CASSEDRGWGNTIYF. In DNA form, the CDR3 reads TGTGCCAGCAGTGAAGACAGAGGCTGGGGAAACACCATATATTTT.

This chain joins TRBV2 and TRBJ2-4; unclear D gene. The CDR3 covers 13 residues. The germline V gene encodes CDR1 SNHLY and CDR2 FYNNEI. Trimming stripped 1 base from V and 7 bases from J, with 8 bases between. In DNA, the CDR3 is TGTGCCAGCAGTGAAGGAGGTTGGAACATTCAGTACTTC. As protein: CASSEGGWNIQYF. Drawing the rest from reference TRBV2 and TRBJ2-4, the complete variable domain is EPEVTQTPSHQVTQMGQEVILRCVPISNHLYFYWYRQILGQKVEFLVSFYNNEISEKSEIFDDQFSVERPDGSNFTLKIRSTKLEDSAMYFCASSEGGWNIQYFGAGTRLSVL.

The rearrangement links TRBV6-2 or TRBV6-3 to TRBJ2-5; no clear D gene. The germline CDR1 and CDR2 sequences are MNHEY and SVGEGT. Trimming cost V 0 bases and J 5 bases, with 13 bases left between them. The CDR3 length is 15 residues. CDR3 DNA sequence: TGTGCCAGCAGTTACTCTGGCAAGACGTCCGAGACCCAGTACTTC. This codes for CASSYSGKTSETQYF.

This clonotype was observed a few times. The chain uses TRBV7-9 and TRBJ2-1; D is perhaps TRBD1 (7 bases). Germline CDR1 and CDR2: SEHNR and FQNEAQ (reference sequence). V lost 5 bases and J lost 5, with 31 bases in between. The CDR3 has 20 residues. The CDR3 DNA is TGTGCCAGCAGCACTAGCTTGACAGGGAATCGCCAGAATGGCAACAATGAGCAGTTCTTC. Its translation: CASSTSLTGNRQNGNNEQFF. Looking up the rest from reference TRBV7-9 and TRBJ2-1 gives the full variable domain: DTGVSQNPRHKITKRGQNVTFRCDPISEHNRLYWYRQTLGQGPEFLTYFQNEAQLEKSRLLSDRFSAERPKGSFSTLEIQRTEQGDSAMYLCASSTSLTGNRQNGNNEQFFGPGTRLTVL.

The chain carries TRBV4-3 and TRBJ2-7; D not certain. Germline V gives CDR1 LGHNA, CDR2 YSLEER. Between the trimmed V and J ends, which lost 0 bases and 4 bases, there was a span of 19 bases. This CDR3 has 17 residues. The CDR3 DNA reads TGCGCCAGCAGCCAAGAGCGAAAGGGCCAGTACCATTACGAGCAGTACTTC. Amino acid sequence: CASSQERKGQYHYEQYF.

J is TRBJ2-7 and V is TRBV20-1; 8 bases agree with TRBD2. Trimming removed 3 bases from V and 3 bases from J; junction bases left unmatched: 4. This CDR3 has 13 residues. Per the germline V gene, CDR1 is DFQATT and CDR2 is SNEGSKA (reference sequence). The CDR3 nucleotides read TGCAGTGCTAGGGCGCGGGAGGTCTACGAGCAGTACTTC. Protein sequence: CSARAREVYEQYF.

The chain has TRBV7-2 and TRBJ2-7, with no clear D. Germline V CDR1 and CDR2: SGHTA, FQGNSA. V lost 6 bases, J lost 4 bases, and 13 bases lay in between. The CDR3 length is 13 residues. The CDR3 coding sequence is TGTGCCAGCAGACTTAGCCCCTTTTACGAGCAGTACTTC. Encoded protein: CASRLSPFYEQYF.